Included here is one T cell receptor (beta chain) sequence, with context. Its specificity is unknown. Some clones are missing from TCRdb's copy, which holds only in-frame ones; the method was immunoSEQ multiplex PCR. The sample gives some 81,000 clones, about 88% of which show up once; 0.34% is in the top ten. This sample is part of a study of graft-versus-host responses after intestinal transplantation. Trimming took off 6 bases at V and 2 bases at J, with 14 bases between the two ends. CDR3 length equals 15 residues. Germline V gives CDR1 MDHEN, CDR2 SYDVKM. Study-level results: Graft-versus-host to host-versus-graft clonal ratios in allografts were high in patients with graft-donor T cell macrochimerism.

The source was unstimulated CD4+ T cells sorted from spleen or lymph node cells, collected before intestinal transplant. The chain recombines TRBV28 with TRBJ1-5, with TRBD1 as a possible D gene (5 bases). The receptor was derived from a human donor who received an intestinal transplant. The CDR3 loop is CASRQDSGGNQPQHF. The CDR3 DNA sequence: TGTGCCAGCAGACAAGACTCGGGGGGCAATCAGCCCCAGCATTTT.